This TCR beta chain was documented in a study of shared clonotypes between healthy human individuals. Overall study: The plates for each donor numbered three CD4 naive, three CD4 memory, two CD8 naive and one CD8 memory.

Assay: immunoSEQ multiplex PCR; the TCRdb copy retains only in-frame clones and omits some. The data show about 2,100,000 clones, 85% to 95% seen once. Worth noting for this clone: Within the sample, other DNA sequences also encode this same CDR3.

Naive CD8 isolation took CD45RO-negative cells positively selected for CCR7 and excluded terminally differentiated effector memory CD45RA+ cells. V lost 6 bases, J lost 4 bases, and 4 bases stayed unmatched. Per the germline V gene, CDR1 is SQVTM and CDR2 is ANQGSEA. The CDR3 totals 12 residues. The V and J genes are TRBV29-1 and TRBJ2-7; 9 bases match TRBD2. Sequencing was carried out using naive CD8+ T cells from PBMCs. The TCR originated in a man in his late teens or twenties in good health. Some clones in this sample may be carry-over from other donors' samples. For the CDR3, the DNA is TGCAGCGTCGTAGCGGGAGCTTACGAGCAGTACTTC. Amino acid sequence: CSVVAGAYEQYF.